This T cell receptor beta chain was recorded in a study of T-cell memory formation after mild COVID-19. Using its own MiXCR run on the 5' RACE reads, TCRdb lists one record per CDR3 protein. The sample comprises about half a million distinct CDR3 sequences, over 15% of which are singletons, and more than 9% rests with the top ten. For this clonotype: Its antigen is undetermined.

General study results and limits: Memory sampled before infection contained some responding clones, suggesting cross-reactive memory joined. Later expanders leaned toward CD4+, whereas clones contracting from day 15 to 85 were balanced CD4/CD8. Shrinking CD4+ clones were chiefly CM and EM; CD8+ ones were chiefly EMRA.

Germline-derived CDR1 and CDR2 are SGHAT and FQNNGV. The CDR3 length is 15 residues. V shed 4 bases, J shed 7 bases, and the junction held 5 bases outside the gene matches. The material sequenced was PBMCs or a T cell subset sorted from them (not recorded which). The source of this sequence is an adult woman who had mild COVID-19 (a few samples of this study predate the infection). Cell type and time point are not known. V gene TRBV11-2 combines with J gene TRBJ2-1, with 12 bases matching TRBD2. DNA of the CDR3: TGTGCCAGCAGCTCACTAGCGGGAGGAAAGAATGAGCAGTTCTTC. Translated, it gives CASSSLAGGKNEQFF.